The 8 T cell receptor beta chains below all came from one sample that was sequenced in a study of CD8 T cells in ankylosing spondylitis (dated 2017 in TCRdb). Libraries were built with 5' RACE. The sequencer listed for this sample is Illumina MiSeq. The public reads were run again by TCRdb, first through fastp at Q25 and then through MiXCR, and only productive beta chains were kept. All rows with the same CDR3 protein become a single entry with the most common DNA and genes. Recorded for this sample are some 26,000 distinct CDR3 sequences; around 16% of them occurred a single time. The top ten clones comprise around 27% of the sample. The sample was blood. The receptors originated from a male donor with ankylosing spondylitis or in good health (not recorded which).

At least ten counts were recorded for this clonotype. This chain links TRBV6-2 or TRBV6-3 with TRBJ2-1; D unresolved. Trimming shortened V by 6 bases and J by 10 bases, and 10 bases separated the two germline ends. This CDR3 comprises 11 residues. The germline V gene has CDR1 MNHEY and CDR2 SVGEGT. The CDR3 bases are TGTGCCAGCAGCCGTGGGCGGGAGCAGTTCTTC. It codes for CASSRGREQFF.

This clonotype was counted only a few times. The chain carries TRBV7-8 and TRBJ2-3; tentatively, D is TRBD2 (7 bases). Germline-derived CDR1 and CDR2 are SGHVS and FQNEAQ. V shed 10 bases and J shed 2 bases, with 16 bases lying between them. The length of the CDR3 is 14 residues. The CDR3 sequence: CAIGGASLTDTQYF. Here the CDR3 DNA reads TGTGCCATTGGGGGGGCCAGTCTCACAGATACGCAGTATTTT.

At least ten counts were recorded for this clonotype. The gene calls are TRBV20-1 and TRBJ2-2, with TRBD2 identical over 7 bases. Unmatched junction bases numbered 8, after V lost 1 base and J lost 6 bases. The germline gives CDR1 DFQATT, CDR2 SNEGSKA (reference sequence). This CDR3 region has 15 residues. Written as DNA, the CDR3 is TGCAGTGCTAGAGGCCCCCCGACTAGCTCCGGGGAGCTGTTTTTT. Protein product: CSARGPPTSSGELFF.

This clonotype was counted a few times. The V call is TRBV28, the J call TRBJ2-4; D is perhaps TRBD1 (7 bases). V was pared by 5 bases and J by 3 bases, with 11 bases between. Germline V gene sequence: CDR1 MDHEN, CDR2 SYDVKM. This CDR3 region has 14 residues. Written as DNA, the CDR3 is TGTGCCAGCAGTCACAGGGGAGGCAAAAACATTCAGTACTTC. As protein: CASSHRGGKNIQYF.

The table lists this clonotype with many counts. The chain recombines TRBV12-3 or TRBV12-4 with TRBJ2-1; D not resolved. The germline V and J ends were trimmed by 5 bases and 3 bases, with 8 bases remaining between them. CDR3 length: 13 residues. The CDR3 reads CASSHGIYNEQFF. In nucleotides, the CDR3 is TGTGCCAGCAGTCATGGGATCTACAATGAGCAGTTCTTC.

The chain combines TRBV6-5 with TRBJ2-4, with 9 positions matching TRBD1. Germline lookup yields CDR1 MNHEY and CDR2 SVGAGI. V lost 6 bases to trimming and J lost 11 bases; unmatched junction nucleotides: 14. The CDR3 is made up of 15 amino acids. CDR3 sequence reads: CASRPTRDREGLQYF. The CDR3, as DNA: TGTGCCAGCAGGCCCACGCGGGACAGGGAGGGCCTTCAGTACTTC.

A few counts support this clonotype. The V and J genes are TRBV7-2 and TRBJ2-2; D remains ambiguous. V lost 5 bases to trimming and J lost 3 bases, with 10 bases between them. Germline lookup yields CDR1 SGHTA and CDR2 FQGNSA. This CDR3 is 14 amino acids long. CDR3 loop: CASSQDDYTGELFF. In DNA form, the CDR3 reads TGTGCCAGCAGCCAGGATGATTACACCGGGGAGCTGTTTTTT.

This chain links TRBV6-5 with TRBJ2-1; 9 bases agree with TRBD2. CDR3 length equals 18 residues. The germline V gene encodes CDR1 MNHEY and CDR2 SVGAGI. The trim removed 5 bases at V and 1 base at J, leaving 12 bases unmatched. The CDR3 DNA is TGTGCCAGCAGTCCCGGTGGATTAGCGGGAGTGTCCTACAATGAGCAGTTCTTC. It yields the protein CASSPGGLAGVSYNEQFF.